Given below is one T cell receptor beta chain in context. Its antigen is still unknown. J was trimmed by 0 bases and V by 1 base; bases with no gene match: 1. The CDR3 sequence is 16 residues long. Each CDR3 protein is one row after TCRdb ran MiXCR on the multiplex PCR reads. The table shows around 300,000 distinct CDR3 sequences, with 30% occurring only once. The data belong to a study of breast tumors, draining lymph nodes, adjacent tissues. Study outcomes and limitations: Data only fit, rather than demonstrated, lymph node origin of most tumor T cells. Compared with lymph nodes, tumors were less diverse; compared with nontumor tissue, more. Luminal-like breast cancer showed significantly higher tumor–nontumor repertoire similarity than basal-like. Findings are consistent with lymph node origin and intratumoral expansion of most tumor T cells.

The lymph nodes were axillary draining lymph nodes from breast cancer patients. This clonotype originated in a female donor with breast cancer. Some clones in this sample may be carry-over from other donors' samples. The genes are TRBV12-3 or TRBV12-4 and TRBJ2-5; 11 bases are shared with TRBD2. Sequencing input: axillary lymph node tissue. The DNA of the CDR3 is TGTGCCAGCAGTTTAGGACTAGCGGGAAACCAAGAGACCCAGTACTTC. Encoded protein: CASSLGLAGNQETQYF.